The entry below gives a single T cell receptor (beta chain) sequence along with its context. The data belong to a study of blood T cell repertoires in COVID-19. Whole-study context: Samples taken during acute and convalescent COVID-19 were collected in the United States, Italy and Spain. T cells, B-cell-depleted T cells, or PBMCs supplied cDNA or gDNA.

CDR3 length: 13 amino acids. Trimming at V came to 2 bases and at J to 3 bases, leaving 1 base not matched to a gene. Method: immunoSEQ multiplex PCR; TCRdb's copy keeps in-frame clones and lacks some. The sample holds about 87,000 clones, over 80% seen once. The V and J genes are TRBV12-3 or TRBV12-4 and TRBJ2-7, with 7 bases that match TRBD2. The receptor was derived from a woman between 65 and 79 years old with acute or convalescent COVID-19. The sequenced material came from peripheral blood. CDR3 nucleotides: TGTGCCAGCAGTTTATCGGGGGGCTACGAGCAGTACTTC. It encodes CASSLSGGYEQYF.